This T cell receptor beta chain originates from a study of control samples from healthy donors and cancer patients. Trimming took 2 bases from V and 0 from J; bases not matched to a gene: 6. Germline V gene sequence: CDR1 SGHNT, CDR2 YENEEA. The CDR3 is made up of 18 amino acids. Clones were read by immunoSEQ multiplex PCR, and TCRdb kept only the in-frame ones, dropping some. The table shows roughly 130,000 clones, with 80% to 90% occurring only once. The sequenced sample consisted of blood. The clonotype originates from a woman aged 25 to 39 in good health. The chain carries TRBV11-3 and TRBJ2-6, with 8 bases identical to TRBD1. The chain's CDR3 is CASSLSGTGSSGANVLTF. CDR3 bases: TGTGCCAGCAGCTTATCCGGGACAGGTTCCTCTGGGGCCAACGTCCTGACTTTC.